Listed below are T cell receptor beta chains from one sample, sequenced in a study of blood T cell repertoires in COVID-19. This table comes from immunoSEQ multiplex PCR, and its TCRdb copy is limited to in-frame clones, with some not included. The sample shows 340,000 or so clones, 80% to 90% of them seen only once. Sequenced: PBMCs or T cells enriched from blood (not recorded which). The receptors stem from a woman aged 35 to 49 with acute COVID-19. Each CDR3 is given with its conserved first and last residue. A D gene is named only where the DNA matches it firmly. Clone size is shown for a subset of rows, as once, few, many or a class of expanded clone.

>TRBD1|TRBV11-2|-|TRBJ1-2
TGTGCCAGCAGCTCCGGGACAGTGTTCATTAACTATGGCTACACCTTC
CASSSGTVFINYGYTF
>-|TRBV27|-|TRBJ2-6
TGTGCCAGTCGCCCCGGACAGTTCTCTGGGGCCAACGTCCTGACTTTC
CASRPGQFSGANVLTF
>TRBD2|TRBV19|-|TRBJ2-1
TGTGCCAGTAGTCCCCGACTAGCGGAAAGCTCCTACAATGAGCAGTTCTTC
CASSPRLAESSYNEQFF
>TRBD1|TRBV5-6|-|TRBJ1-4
TGTGCCAGCAGCTTCGGACAGGGGACGGGTAATGAAAAACTGTTTTTT
CASSFGQGTGNEKLFF
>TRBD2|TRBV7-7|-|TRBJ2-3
TGTGCCAGCAGCTTAGCCGGGGGGACCGCAGATACGCAGTATTTT
CASSLAGGTADTQYF
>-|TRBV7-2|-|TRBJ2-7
TGTGCCAGCAGAATAGGGGGGGGCGTCCCCTACGAGCAGTACTTC
CASRIGGGVPYEQYF
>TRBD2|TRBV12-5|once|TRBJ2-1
TGTGCTAGTGGTTTGGCCGGACTAGGCGGGAGAATCGAGCAGTTCTTC
CASGLAGLGGRIEQFF
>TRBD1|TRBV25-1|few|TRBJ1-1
TGTGCCAGCAGTTACAGGGGGAGCACTGAAGCTTTCTTT
CASSYRGSTEAFF
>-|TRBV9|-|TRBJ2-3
TGTGCCAGCAGCGTAGATGGCCTCTCAGATACGCAGTATTTT
CASSVDGLSDTQYF
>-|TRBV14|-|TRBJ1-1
TGTGCCAGCAGCCCACTGAAGGAGGCGAACACTGAAGCTTTCTTT
CASSPLKEANTEAFF
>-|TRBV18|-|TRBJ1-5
TGTGCCAGCTCACCGTCAGAAAATCAGCCCCAGCATTTT
CASSPSENQPQHF
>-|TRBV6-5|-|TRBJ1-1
TGTGCCAGCAGGCGGGACACTGAAGCTTTCTTT
CASRRDTEAFF
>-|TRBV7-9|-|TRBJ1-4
TGTGCCAGCAGCTTATCGTGGACAGATAATGAAAAACTGTTTTTT
CASSLSWTDNEKLFF
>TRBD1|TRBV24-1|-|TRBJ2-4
TGTGCCACCAGTGACCTACAGGGGGGCAAAAACATTCAGTACTTC
CATSDLQGGKNIQYF
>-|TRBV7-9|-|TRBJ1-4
TGTGCCAGCAGCTTGGGGGGGACTAGCCCTAATGAAAAACTGTTTTTT
CASSLGGTSPNEKLFF
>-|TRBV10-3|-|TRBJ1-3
TGTGCCATCAGACCAGACACCTACTCTGGAAACACCATATATTTT
CAIRPDTYSGNTIYF
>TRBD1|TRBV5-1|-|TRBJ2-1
TGCGCCAGCAGCTTGGGGCCAGACAGGGGCTGGTACAATGAGCAGTTCTTC
CASSLGPDRGWYNEQFF
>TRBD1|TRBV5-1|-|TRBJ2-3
TGCGCCAGCAGCTCGGTACGGGACAGCTGGACAGATACGCAGTATTTT
CASSSVRDSWTDTQYF
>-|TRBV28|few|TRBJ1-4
TGTGCCAGCAGGACAGACAGTAATGAAAAACTGTTTTTT
CASRTDSNEKLFF
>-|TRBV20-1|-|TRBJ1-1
TGCAGTGCTAGTAATCCAGGGTTGGGAATGAACACTGAAGCTTTCTTT
CSASNPGLGMNTEAFF
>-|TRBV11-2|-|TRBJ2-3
TGTGCCAGCAGCTTTCCCGGTAGCACAGATACGCAGTATTTT
CASSFPGSTDTQYF
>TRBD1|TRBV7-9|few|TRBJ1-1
TGTGCCAGCAGCATGGGACAGGGGCTGAACACTGAAGCTTTCTTT
CASSMGQGLNTEAFF
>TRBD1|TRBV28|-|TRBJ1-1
TGTGCCAGCAGTTTACCGCCGGGACAGCCGAACACTGAAGCTTTCTTT
CASSLPPGQPNTEAFF
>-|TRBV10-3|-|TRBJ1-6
TGTGCCATCAGTGACACGGGGGGGGCCTATTCACCCCTCCACTTT
CAISDTGGAYSPLHF
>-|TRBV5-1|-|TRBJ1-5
TGCGCCAGCAGCCCTGAACTGGGAGTTCAGCCCCAGCATTTT
CASSPELGVQPQHF
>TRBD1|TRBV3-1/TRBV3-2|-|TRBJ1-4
TGTGCCAGCAGCCAATTCCTGACAGGGGTCCTTGCAACTAATGAAAAACTGTTTTTT
CASSQFLTGVLATNEKLFF
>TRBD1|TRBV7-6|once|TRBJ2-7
TGTGCCAGCAGCTTAAGAACTGGGCAGGGGGCGGTCTCCTACGAGCAGTACTTC
CASSLRTGQGAVSYEQYF
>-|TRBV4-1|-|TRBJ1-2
TGCGCCAGCAGCCAAGAATACCAGTTAAACTATGGCTACACCTTC
CASSQEYQLNYGYTF
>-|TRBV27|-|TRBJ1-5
TGTGCCAGCACCTCTACGACAGGTATCAATCAGCCCCAGCATTTT
CASTSTTGINQPQHF
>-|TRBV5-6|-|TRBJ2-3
TGTGCCAGCAGCCTGGGACTGAGCACAGATACGCAGTATTTT
CASSLGLSTDTQYF
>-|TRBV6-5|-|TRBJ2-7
TGTGCCAGCGGCCGGGGGACCTACGAGCAGTACTTC
CASGRGTYEQYF
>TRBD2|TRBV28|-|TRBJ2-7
TGTGCCAGCAGTGGAACTATAGCGGGAGGGCTCAAATCGGTGTATTCCTACGAGCAGTACTTC
CASSGTIAGGLKSVYSYEQYF
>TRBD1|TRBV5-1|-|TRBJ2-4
TGCGCCAGCAGCTTGTCTCCAGGGGGAAAAAACATTCAGTACTTC
CASSLSPGGKNIQYF
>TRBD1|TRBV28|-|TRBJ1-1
TGTGCCAGCAGTTTACCGGGACAGGGAAACACTGAAGCTTTCTTT
CASSLPGQGNTEAFF
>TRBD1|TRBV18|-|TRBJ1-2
TGTGCCAGCTCACTCTATACGGGACAGGGGCCATTCCCTAACTATGGCTACACCTTC
CASSLYTGQGPFPNYGYTF
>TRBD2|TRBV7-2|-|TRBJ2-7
TGTGCCAGCAGCTTCCTTACTAGCGGGACCCCCTACGAGCAGTACTTC
CASSFLTSGTPYEQYF
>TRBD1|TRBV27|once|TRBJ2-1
TGTGCCAGTAGAGTCCGGGACAGGGATACAAATGAGCAGTTCTTC
CASRVRDRDTNEQFF
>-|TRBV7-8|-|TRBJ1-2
TGTGCCAGCAGCTTAGATGGGGCACGGGGCTACACCTTC
CASSLDGARGYTF
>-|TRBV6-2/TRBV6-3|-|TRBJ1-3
TGTGCCAGCAGTTACACGGGAGGATCGACAGGAAACACCATATATTTT
CASSYTGGSTGNTIYF
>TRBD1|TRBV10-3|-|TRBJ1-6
TGTGCCATCAGTGAGCCCCCCGGGACAGGGGATTCACCCCTCCACTTT
CAISEPPGTGDSPLHF
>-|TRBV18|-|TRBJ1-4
TGTGCCAGCTCACCACTCAACGGCCCAGGGATAGCTAATGAAAAACTGTTTTTT
CASSPLNGPGIANEKLFF
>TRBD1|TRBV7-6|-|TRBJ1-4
TGTGCCAGCAGCTTGTTTACAGGGGGCTCGAATGAAAAACTGTTTTTT
CASSLFTGGSNEKLFF
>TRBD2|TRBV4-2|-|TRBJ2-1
TGTGCCAGCAGCCAAGAGGCTAGCGGGAGCAATGAGCAGTTCTTC
CASSQEASGSNEQFF
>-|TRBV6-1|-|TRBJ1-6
TGTGCCAGCAGTGAATCGCTGACAGTGAATAATTCACCCCTCCACTTT
CASSESLTVNNSPLHF
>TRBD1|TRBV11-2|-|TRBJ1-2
TGTGCCAGCAGCTCCTCCACAGGGGGCGTCTATGGCTACACCTTC
CASSSSTGGVYGYTF
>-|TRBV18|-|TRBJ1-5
TGTGCCAGCTCACCGTCAGGCAATCAGCCCCAGCATTTT
CASSPSGNQPQHF
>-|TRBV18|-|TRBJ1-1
TGTGCCAGCTCTCCTAAGACAGGAACCGACACTGAAGCTTTCTTT
CASSPKTGTDTEAFF
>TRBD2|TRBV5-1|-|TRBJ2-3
TGCGCCAGCAGCCCGGGACTAGCGGATACGCAGTATTTT
CASSPGLADTQYF
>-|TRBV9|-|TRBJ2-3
TGTGCCAGCAGCGTAGCGGGAAGGGGCACAGATACGCAGTATTTT
CASSVAGRGTDTQYF
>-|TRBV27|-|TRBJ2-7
TGTGCCAGCAGTTTAAATCGGGGGTTCGACGAGCAGTACTTC
CASSLNRGFDEQYF
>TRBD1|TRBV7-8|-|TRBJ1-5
TGTGCCAGCAGCTTAAGAGGGGGCCAGCCCCAGCATTTT
CASSLRGGQPQHF
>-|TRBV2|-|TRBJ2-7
TGTGCCAGCAGTGTAACACCCTCCTACGAGCAGTACTTC
CASSVTPSYEQYF
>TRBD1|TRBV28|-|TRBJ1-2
TGTGCCAGCAGTTCGGGACAGGGAAAGTCCTATGGCTACACCTTC
CASSSGQGKSYGYTF
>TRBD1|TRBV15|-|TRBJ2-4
TGTGCCACCAGCAGGGACAGGGCACAAAACATTCAGTACTTC
CATSRDRAQNIQYF
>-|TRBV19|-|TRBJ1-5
TGTGCCACCCTGGGGGGTGGTCAGCCCCAGCATTTT
CATLGGGQPQHF